This paragraph reports one TCR beta chain. The length of the CDR3 is 13 residues. The junction had 10 bases not matched to a gene; V was cut back by 7 bases and J by 8 bases. CDR1 SNHLY and CDR2 FYNNEI come from the germline V gene. Method: immunoSEQ multiplex PCR; TCRdb's copy keeps in-frame clones and lacks some. The sample lists 200,000 to 300,000 clones; roughly 88% were seen once. Adults between about 18 and 95 years of age took part from about two dozen US areas. This entry is derived from a study of blood T cell repertoires in COVID-19. Study-wide context: From T cells, B-cell-depleted T cells, or PBMCs came the material, which was cDNA or gDNA.

J is TRBJ1-1 and V is TRBV2; TRBD1 matches 7 bases. Sequenced input: PBMCs or T cells enriched from blood (not recorded which). The receptor comes from a middle-aged woman with acute COVID-19. This CDR3 is CASTLTGVGEAFF. Written as DNA, the CDR3 is TGTGCCAGCACCCTAACAGGGGTCGGCGAAGCTTTCTTT.